The 7 T cell receptor beta chains listed next were all sequenced from one sample in a study of blood T cells in healthy people across ages. Using a J-beta primer mix together with a sample-barcoded 5' primer, a second PCR was run for roughly 7 to 12 cycles. MiXCR, applied by TCRdb to the 5' RACE reads, yields one record per CDR3 protein. The sample includes about 640,000 distinct CDR3 sequences, 58% seen only once; the top ten take 35% to 40%. The specimen was blood. The receptor set was obtained from a man aged 55 to 69 in good health.

The rearrangement uses TRBV14 and TRBJ2-3; D uncertain. Germline CDR1 reads SGHDN; CDR2 reads FVKESK. V gave up 1 base and J gave up 8 bases, with 7 bases separating them. The CDR3 is 12 residues long. This chain's CDR3 is CASSQVVATQYF. The CDR3 nucleotides read TGTGCCAGCAGCCAAGTCGTGGCTACGCAGTATTTT.

V and J are TRBV20-1 and TRBJ2-5; a weak D match, TRBD1 (6 bases). Germline V CDR1 and CDR2: DFQATT, SNEGSKA (reference sequence). This CDR3 is built from 12 residues. Trimming shortened V by 4 bases and J by 1 base, and 7 bases separated the two germline ends. The CDR3 loop is CSANRAQETQYF. The CDR3 nucleotides read TGCAGTGCTAACAGGGCCCAAGAGACCCAGTACTTC.

This clonotype showed up just a few times. V gene TRBV2 combines with J gene TRBJ2-7, with 8 bases identical to TRBD1. The CDR3 extends over 14 amino acids. The junction had 9 bases not matched to a gene; V was cut back by 7 bases and J by 4 bases. Germline loops: CDR1 SNHLY, CDR2 FYNNEI. This CDR3 reads CASNGQGGGYEQYF. Here the CDR3 DNA reads TGTGCCAGCAATGGACAGGGTGGAGGGTACGAGCAGTACTTC.

On this clonotype itself: A much more abundant neighbour one base away suggests this may be a read error. The chain uses TRBV29-1 and TRBJ2-4; 7 bases agree with TRBD1. The end of the DNA fits TRBJ2-5 better, so the J call may be wrong. The CDR3 is 13 residues long. Germline CDR1 is SQVTM and CDR2 is ANQGSEA. The CDR3 DNA follows: TGCAGCGTCCCATCGACAGGGAAGGAGACCCAGTACTTC. It is translated as CSVPSTGKETQYF.

The chain combines TRBV5-4 with TRBJ1-2, with 7 nucleotides matching TRBD1. The CDR3 length is 12 residues. Germline assignment: CDR1 SGHNT and CDR2 YYREEE (reference sequence). V lost 4 bases, J lost 7 bases, and 4 bases stayed unmatched. CDR3 nucleotides: TGTGCCAGCAGCGACAGGGCCGCTGGCTACACCTTC. This codes for CASSDRAAGYTF. The complete variable domain, with remaining parts taken from reference TRBV5-4 and TRBJ1-2, reads ETGVTQSPTHLIKTRGQQVTLRCSSQSGHNTVSWYQQALGQGPQFIFQYYREEENGRGNFPPRFSGLQFPNYSSELNVNALELDDSALYLCASSDRAAGYTFGSGTRLTVV.

This sequence joins TRBV7-2 and TRBJ1-2; maybe TRBD1 (6 bases). The CDR3 extends over 14 amino acids. CDR1 and CDR2 (germline): SGHTA, FQGNSA. V lost 3 bases and J lost 8, with 16 bases in between. The CDR3 protein is CASSFLGRGGGYTF. CDR3 nucleotides: TGTGCCAGCAGCTTCCTCGGCAGGGGAGGCGGCTACACCTTC.

The chain couples TRBV7-9 to TRBJ1-1, with 7 positions matching TRBD1. Germline V gene data show CDR1 as SEHNR and CDR2 as FQNEAQ (reference sequence). J gave up 5 bases and V 2 bases, and 5 bases lay outside the gene matches. This CDR3 comprises 14 residues. The CDR3: CASSLTGERTEAFF. For the CDR3, the DNA is TGTGCCAGCAGCTTAACAGGGGAGAGGACTGAAGCTTTCTTT.